The clone carrying this T cell receptor (beta chain) was detected a few times. Its antigen is undetermined. The data are from a study of regulatory T cells in long-lasting Graves disease. Time point: newly diagnosed GD, antithyroid drugs for less than 3 months. PBMC-derived RNA was used for the TCR library. Arm-PCR of CDR3 regions with iRepertoire HTBI primers generated TCR beta libraries. TCRdb analysed the multiplex PCR reads with MiXCR anew, one entry per CDR3 protein. The table lists about 430,000 distinct CDR3 sequences, around 16% of them singletons. Per germline, CDR1 MNHEY and CDR2 SMNVEV (reference sequence). The CDR3 sequence is 15 residues long. Trimming stripped 2 bases from V and 0 bases from J, with 8 bases between. Study-wide results and caveats: The study found lower TCR diversity in persistent Graves' patients than in newly diagnosed ones.

This same sample was also part of a study on T cells in Graves' hyperthyroidism and ophthalmopathy.

Sequenced here: peripheral blood mononuclear cells (PBMCs), sampled at new diagnosis, from a patient treated with antithyroid drugs. This clonotype originated in a middle-aged woman with Graves disease. V gene TRBV27 combines with J gene TRBJ1-5; D is unresolved. CDR3 amino acids: CASSLSPNSNQPQHF. CDR3 coding DNA: TGTGCCAGCAGTTTAAGTCCCAATAGCAATCAGCCCCAGCATTTT.